These 27 T cell receptor beta chains came from one sample sequenced in a study of post-analysis software for immune sequencing data. Study-level points and caveats: Patients used about five TRBV segments, including TRBV5-6, TRBV5-1 and TRBV20-1, more often than controls.

Carried by the TCR beta cDNA libraries were unique molecular identifiers. TCRdb itself ran the PCR reads through MiXCR, one entry per CDR3 protein. The sample yields hundreds of thousands of distinct CDR3 sequences, about 27% seen once. Their antigen targets remain unknown. Source material: blood. These TCRs come from a girl aged 5 to 17 with multiple sclerosis.

The rearrangement joins TRBV6-6 to TRBJ2-7; 9 nucleotides agree with TRBD1. Germline V lookup: CDR1 MNHNY, CDR2 SVGAGI (reference sequence). J gave up 5 bases and V 5 bases, and 1 base lay outside the gene matches. The length of the CDR3 is 12 residues. CDR3 protein: CASSHRGHEQYF. In nucleotides, the CDR3 is TGTGCCAGCAGTCACAGGGGGCACGAGCAGTACTTC.

This clonotype was found a few times. The chain carries TRBV29-1 and TRBJ1-4; maybe TRBD1 (5 bases). Germline V gene sequence: CDR1 SQVTM, CDR2 ANQGSEA. With 4 bases removed from V and 13 bases from J, the gap between germline ends came to 16 bases. This CDR3 has 12 residues. The CDR3 region has the DNA TGCAGCGTTGTATGGACGGCTGGGGGACTGTTTTTT. This encodes CSVVWTAGGLFF.

This clonotype was recorded only once. V gene TRBV15 combines with J gene TRBJ2-1; D is ambiguous. The last part of the DNA fits TRBJ2-7 better; the J call may be wrong. The V gene's germline CDR1 is LNHNV and CDR2 YYDKDF (reference sequence). The CDR3 extends over 14 amino acids. CDR3 residues: CATSRAIFYNEQYF. The CDR3, as DNA: TGTGCCACCAGCAGAGCCATCTTCTACAATGAGCAGTACTTC.

The chain combines TRBV15 with TRBJ2-5; maybe TRBD1 (6 bases). This CDR3 region has 15 residues. Between the trimmed V and J ends, which lost 1 base and 0 bases, there was a span of 9 bases. Germline CDR1 is LNHNV and CDR2 is YYDKDF (reference sequence). The CDR3 DNA sequence: TGTGCCACCAGCAGAGGGGGGCGCGACCAAGAGACCCAGTACTTC. It yields the protein CATSRGGRDQETQYF.

In this sample, this clonotype turned up a few times. This rearrangement joins TRBV5-1 to TRBJ1-2; D not certain. The CDR3 runs to 12 residues. CDR1 SGHRS and CDR2 YFSETQ come from the germline V gene. Trimming stripped 4 bases from V and 5 bases from J, with 9 bases between. The CDR3 loop reads CASSRRQYGYTF. The CDR3 region has the DNA TGCGCCAGCAGCCGACGGCAGTATGGCTACACCTTC.

The rearrangement joins TRBV20-1 to TRBJ2-1; D may be TRBD2 (5 bases). The CDR3 has 13 amino acids. Germline V lookup: CDR1 DFQATT, CDR2 SNEGSKA (reference sequence). V shed 7 bases and J shed 4 bases, with 14 bases lying between them. CDR3 nucleotides: TGCAGTGTCGGGGAGACCCCTTACAATGAGCAGTTCTTC. Translation: CSVGETPYNEQFF.

The table lists this clonotype with many counts. The CDR3 sequence is CSVSTGNEQFF. Written as DNA, the CDR3 is TGCAGCGTTTCCACAGGGAATGAGCAGTTCTTC. This chain connects TRBV29-1 to TRBJ2-1; D may be TRBD1 (6 bases). Germline values: CDR1 SQVTM, CDR2 ANQGSEA. The ends were cut back, 5 bases at V and 7 bases at J, with 9 bases in the middle. This CDR3 has 11 amino acids.

This clonotype was recorded a few times. This rearrangement joins TRBV4-3 to TRBJ2-3; tentatively, D is TRBD2 (5 bases). The CDR3 is 18 amino acids. Trimming cost V 1 base and J 6 bases, with 23 bases left between them. Germline V lookup: CDR1 LGHNA, CDR2 YSLEER. CDR3 protein: CASSQAFLAVTFLDTQYF. The CDR3 DNA follows: TGCGCCAGCAGCCAAGCTTTCCTAGCAGTAACTTTTTTGGATACGCAGTATTTT.

The chain uses TRBV27 and TRBJ1-2, with a possible D match to TRBD1 (5 bases). Germline CDR1 reads MNHEY; CDR2 reads SMNVEV (reference sequence). The CDR3 extends over 13 amino acids. V was clipped by 4 bases and J by 8 bases, with 14 bases between them. The CDR3 DNA is TGTGCCAGCAGTTCCCAACCACGACAGGGCTACACCTTC. Translated: CASSSQPRQGYTF.

This clonotype was recorded many times. This chain joins TRBV12-3 or TRBV12-4 and TRBJ1-5; 7 bases map to TRBD1. This CDR3 has 14 residues. The V segment lost 6 bases and the J segment 3 bases; nucleotides outside the gene matches: 5. The CDR3 DNA is TGTGCCAGCAGCCATACAGGGGACAATCAGCCCCAGCATTTT. Amino acids: CASSHTGDNQPQHF.

The chain carries TRBV7-2 and TRBJ1-3; D ambiguous. Trimming cost V 2 bases and J 0 bases, with 11 bases left between them. Germline V gives CDR1 SGHTA, CDR2 FQGNSA. The CDR3 is made up of 16 amino acids. DNA for the CDR3: TGTGCCAGCAGCTTAAATCTGGGCTTCTCTGGAAACACCATATATTTT. Translated, it gives CASSLNLGFSGNTIYF. Based on the CDR3 plus reference TRBV7-2 and TRBJ1-3, the full variable domain is GAGVSQSPSNKVTEKGKDVELRCDPISGHTALYWYRQSLGQGLEFLIYFQGNSAPDKSGLPSDRFSAERTGGSVSTLTIQRTQQEDSAVYLCASSLNLGFSGNTIYFGEGSWLTVV.

The V and J genes are TRBV7-2 and TRBJ2-3, with 8 bases fitting TRBD2. Per germline, CDR1 SGHTA and CDR2 FQGNSA. V shed 11 bases and J 8 bases; nucleotides not matched to a gene: 6. The CDR3 consists of 11 residues. The CDR3: CAFLAGSTQYF. The CDR3 nucleotides are TGTGCCTTCTTAGCGGGAAGTACGCAGTATTTT.

This clonotype has only a few counts. The V call is TRBV15, the J call TRBJ2-5, with TRBD2 matching over 7 bases. The V segment lost 4 bases and the J segment 4 bases; nucleotides outside the gene matches: 9. Germline assignment: CDR1 LNHNV and CDR2 YYDKDF (reference sequence). The CDR3 length is 15 residues. DNA of the CDR3: TGTGCCACCAGCACCGGACTAGACGTACGAGAGACCCAGTACTTC. Its protein product is CATSTGLDVRETQYF.

There are many counts of this clonotype. The gene calls are TRBV6-4 and TRBJ2-7; 8 bases align to TRBD1. J gave up 0 bases and V 6 bases, and 7 bases lay outside the gene matches. Looked up from germline, CDR1 is MRHNA and CDR2 is SNTAGT. There are 15 residues in the CDR3. Here the CDR3 reads CASRRDRRGSYEQYF. For the CDR3, the DNA is TGTGCCAGCAGAAGGGACAGGCGGGGCTCCTACGAGCAGTACTTC.

The chain combines TRBV7-2 with TRBJ2-2; D unclear. Trimming removed 1 base at V and 0 bases at J, with 9 bases between. The germline gives CDR1 SGHTA, CDR2 FQGNSA. The CDR3 has 16 amino acids. The CDR3 spells CASSLERPSNTGELFF. For the CDR3, the DNA is TGTGCCAGCAGCTTAGAACGTCCATCGAACACCGGGGAGCTGTTTTTT.

This clonotype showed up just once. CDR3 loop: CSVATGKSNQPQHF. Here the CDR3 DNA reads TGCAGCGTTGCTACAGGGAAGAGCAATCAGCCCCAGCATTTT. The chain has TRBV29-1 and TRBJ1-5, with D tentatively TRBD1 (6 bases). The CDR3 consists of 14 residues. Germline CDR1 reads SQVTM; CDR2 reads ANQGSEA. The V gene lost 4 bases and the J gene lost 1 base, with 11 bases spanning the gap.

The rearrangement uses TRBV5-1 and TRBJ2-7; 8 nucleotides line up with TRBD1. The CDR3 is 19 residues long. Germline lookup yields CDR1 SGHRS and CDR2 YFSETQ. J gave up 5 bases and V 3 bases, and 22 bases lay outside the gene matches. The CDR3 here is CASSSIDFAPGGASHEQYF. Written as DNA, the CDR3 is TGCGCCAGCAGCTCGATCGACTTCGCTCCAGGGGGCGCTTCCCACGAGCAGTACTTC.

V usage is TRBV3-1 and J usage is TRBJ2-7, with a possible D match to TRBD1 (6 bases). V was pared by 4 bases and J by 2 bases, with 12 bases between. Germline CDR1 reads LGHDT; CDR2 reads YNNKEL (reference sequence). CDR3 size: 14 residues. CDR3 protein: CASSLQTGTYEQYF. CDR3 sequence (DNA): TGTGCCAGCAGCCTTCAGACAGGAACCTACGAGCAGTACTTC.

This chain connects TRBV5-1 to TRBJ2-1, with TRBD1 matching over 9 bases. Germline CDR1 and CDR2: SGHRS and YFSETQ. The ends lost 4 bases at V and 6 bases at J; junction bases unmatched: 14. The CDR3 has 17 residues. The CDR3 DNA reads TGCGCCAGCAGCAGGGGAGCCGGGACAGGGCCCTCCAATGAGCAGTTCTTC. As protein: CASSRGAGTGPSNEQFF.

This clonotype was counted a few times. The chain has TRBV5-6 and TRBJ2-1; unclear D gene. V dropped 2 bases and J dropped 6 bases, with 9 bases sitting between them. The V gene's germline CDR1 is SGHDT and CDR2 YYEEEE. The CDR3 is 13 amino acids. In DNA form, the CDR3 reads TGTGCCAGCAGCTTTTGGGTCGGCAATGAGCAGTTCTTC. It specifies CASSFWVGNEQFF.

The J gene is TRBJ2-3, the V gene TRBV7-2; 8 nucleotides agree with TRBD2. V lost 3 bases, J lost 3 bases, and 8 bases stayed unmatched. The CDR3 is made up of 16 amino acids. Germline V gives CDR1 SGHTA, CDR2 FQGNSA. The chain's CDR3 is CASSLRRGGRTDTQYF. CDR3 nucleotides: TGTGCCAGCAGCTTGCGACGGGGGGGCAGAACAGATACGCAGTATTTT.

This rearrangement joins TRBV5-1 to TRBJ1-4; the match to TRBD1 covers 11 bases. Per the germline V gene, CDR1 is SGHRS and CDR2 is YFSETQ. V lost 4 bases, J lost 6 bases, and 5 bases stayed unmatched. The CDR3 is made up of 15 amino acids. CDR3 DNA: TGCGCCAGCAGCCCCGGGGGACAGGGGGATGAAAAACTGTTTTTT. Its protein is CASSPGGQGDEKLFF. The entire variable domain, with the rest obtained from reference TRBV5-1 and TRBJ1-4, is as follows: KAGVTQTPRYLIKTRGQQVTLSCSPISGHRSVSWYQQTPGQGLQFLFEYFSETQRNKGNFPGRFSGRQFSNSRSEMNVSTLELGDSALYLCASSPGGQGDEKLFFGSGTQLSVL.

The chain uses TRBV4-2 and TRBJ2-5, with TRBD2 matching 9 bases. Germline CDR1 LGHNA, CDR2 YNFKEQ. This CDR3 comprises 17 residues. Losses at the gene ends were 0 bases for V and 5 bases for J; bases not matched to a gene: 10. The CDR3 protein is CASSQERAGGPSETQYF. In DNA, the CDR3 is TGTGCCAGCAGCCAAGAGCGGGCGGGGGGGCCGTCCGAGACCCAGTACTTC.

The genes are TRBV25-1 and TRBJ2-3; possibly TRBD2 for D (6 bases). The CDR3 runs 14 residues. Germline assignment: CDR1 MGHDK and CDR2 SYGVNS. The germline V and J ends were trimmed by 6 bases and 7 bases, with 17 bases remaining between them. The CDR3 reads CASSVGTVPNTQYF. Here the CDR3 DNA reads TGTGCCAGCAGCGTCGGGACTGTCCCCAATACGCAGTATTTT.

This sequence joins TRBV29-1 and TRBJ2-3; tentatively, D is TRBD1 (5 bases). CDR1 is SQVTM, CDR2 ANQGSEA, per germline. Trimming pared 3 bases from V and 1 base from J, leaving 11 bases between. The CDR3 spans 14 residues. CDR3 sequence: CSVDWVGRTDTQYF. The CDR3 nucleotides are TGCAGCGTTGATTGGGTGGGGCGCACAGATACGCAGTATTTT.

This clonotype was seen a few times. This may come from a read error, since a much larger clone is one base off. The chain recombines TRBV11-2 with TRBJ2-5, with D possibly being TRBD2 (6 bases). The CDR3 is made up of 15 amino acids. Germline assignment: CDR1 SGHAT and CDR2 FQNNGV. Trimming shortened V by 5 bases and J by 7 bases, and 20 bases separated the two germline ends. The CDR3 DNA reads as TGTGCCAGCAGCCCTTCGGGACTCCCGTCCGGGACCCAGTACTTC. Amino acids: CASSPSGLPSGTQYF.

This clonotype showed up many times. The J gene is TRBJ2-7, the V gene TRBV20-1; the match to TRBD1 covers 7 bases. The CDR3 contains 13 residues. Per germline, CDR1 DFQATT and CDR2 SNEGSKA (reference sequence). J gave up 0 bases and V 1 base, and 0 bases lay outside the gene matches. The CDR3 bases are TGCAGTGCTAGAGGGGACAGCTCCTACGAGCAGTACTTC. Its translation is CSARGDSSYEQYF.